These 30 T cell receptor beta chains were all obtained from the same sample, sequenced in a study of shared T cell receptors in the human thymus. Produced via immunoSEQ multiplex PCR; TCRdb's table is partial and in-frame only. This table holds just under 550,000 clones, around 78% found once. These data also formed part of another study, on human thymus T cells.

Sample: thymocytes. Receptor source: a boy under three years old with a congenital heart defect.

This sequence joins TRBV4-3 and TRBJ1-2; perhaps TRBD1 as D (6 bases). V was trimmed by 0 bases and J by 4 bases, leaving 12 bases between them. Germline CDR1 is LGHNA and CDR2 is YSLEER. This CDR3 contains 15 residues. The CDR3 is CASSQDPDSLYGYTF. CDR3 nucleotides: TGCGCCAGCAGCCAAGATCCGGACAGCCTCTATGGCTACACCTTC.

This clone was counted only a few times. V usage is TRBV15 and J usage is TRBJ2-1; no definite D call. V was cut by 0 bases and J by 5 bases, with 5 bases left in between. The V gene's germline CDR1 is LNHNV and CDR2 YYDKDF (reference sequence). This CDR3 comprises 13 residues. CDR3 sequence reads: CATSRDPNNEQFF. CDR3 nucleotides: TGTGCCACCAGCAGAGACCCCAACAATGAGCAGTTCTTC.

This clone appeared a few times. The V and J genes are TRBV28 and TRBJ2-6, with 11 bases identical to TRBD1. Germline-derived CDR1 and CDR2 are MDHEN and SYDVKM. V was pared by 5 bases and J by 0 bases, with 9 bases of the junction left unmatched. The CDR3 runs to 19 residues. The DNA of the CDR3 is TGTGCCAGCAGTATGGACAGGGGGCTTAGGAACTCTGGGGCCAACGTCCTGACTTTC. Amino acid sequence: CASSMDRGLRNSGANVLTF.

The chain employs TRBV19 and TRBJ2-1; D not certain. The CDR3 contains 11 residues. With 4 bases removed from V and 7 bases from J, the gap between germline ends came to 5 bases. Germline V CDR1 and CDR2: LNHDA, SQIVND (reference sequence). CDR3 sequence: CASSTTNEQFF. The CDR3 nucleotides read TGTGCCAGTAGTACGACTAATGAGCAGTTCTTC.

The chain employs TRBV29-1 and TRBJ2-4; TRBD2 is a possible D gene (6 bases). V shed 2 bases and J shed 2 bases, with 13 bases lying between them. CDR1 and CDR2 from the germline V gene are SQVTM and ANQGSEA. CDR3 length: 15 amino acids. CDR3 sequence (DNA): TGCAGCGTTGAACGGGAGCACGGATCCAAAAACATTCAGTACTTC. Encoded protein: CSVEREHGSKNIQYF.

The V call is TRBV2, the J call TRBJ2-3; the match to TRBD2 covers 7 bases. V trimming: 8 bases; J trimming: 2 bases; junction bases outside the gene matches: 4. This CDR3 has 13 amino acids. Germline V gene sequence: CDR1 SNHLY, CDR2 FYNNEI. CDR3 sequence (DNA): TGTGCCAGCTACCGGGACTACACAGATACGCAGTATTTT. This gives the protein CASYRDYTDTQYF.

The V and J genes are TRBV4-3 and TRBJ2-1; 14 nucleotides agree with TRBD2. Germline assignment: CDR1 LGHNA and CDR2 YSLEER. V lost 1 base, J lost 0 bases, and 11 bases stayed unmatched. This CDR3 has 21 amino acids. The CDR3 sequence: CASSQVGTSGRSIDSYNEQFF. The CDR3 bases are TGCGCCAGCAGCCAAGTCGGGACTAGCGGGAGAAGTATAGACTCCTACAATGAGCAGTTCTTC.

The CDR3 DNA reads as TGTGCCAGCAGTGCCATTTCCGCGGGAGGGCCGGGTGAGCAGTACTTC. Translation gives CASSAISAGGPGEQYF. V and J are TRBV27 and TRBJ2-7; 9 bases fit TRBD2. V shed 5 bases, J shed 7 bases, and the junction held 15 bases outside the gene matches. The CDR3 runs to 16 residues. Germline loops: CDR1 MNHEY, CDR2 SMNVEV (reference sequence).

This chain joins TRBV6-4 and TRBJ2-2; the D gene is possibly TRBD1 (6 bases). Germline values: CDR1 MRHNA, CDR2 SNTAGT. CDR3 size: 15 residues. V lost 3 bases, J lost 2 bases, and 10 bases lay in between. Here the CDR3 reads CASSETGENTGELFF. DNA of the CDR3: TGTGCCAGCAGTGAGACAGGCGAAAACACCGGGGAGCTGTTTTTT.

The CDR3 nucleotides are TGCAGCGTTGACGTAAAGGGGCGGGGGCTCTTTAGCTCCTACAATGAGCAGTTCTTC. It is translated as CSVDVKGRGLFSSYNEQFF. The V and J genes are TRBV29-1 and TRBJ2-1; TRBD2 is a possible D gene (7 bases). Germline loops: CDR1 SQVTM, CDR2 ANQGSEA. The V gene lost 3 bases and the J gene lost 0 bases, with 24 bases spanning the gap. This CDR3 contains 19 residues.

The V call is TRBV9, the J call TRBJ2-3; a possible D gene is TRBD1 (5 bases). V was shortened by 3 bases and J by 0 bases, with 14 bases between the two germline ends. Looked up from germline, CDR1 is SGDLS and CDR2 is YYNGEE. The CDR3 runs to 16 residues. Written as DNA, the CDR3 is TGTGCCAGCAGCGAGGGGCGACACGATAGCACAGATACGCAGTATTTT. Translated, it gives CASSEGRHDSTDTQYF.

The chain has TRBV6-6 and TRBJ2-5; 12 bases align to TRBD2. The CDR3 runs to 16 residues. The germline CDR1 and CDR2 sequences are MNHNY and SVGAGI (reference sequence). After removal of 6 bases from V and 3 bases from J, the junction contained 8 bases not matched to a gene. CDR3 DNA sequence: TGTGCCAGCAGCCTCTCGGCTAGCGGGAGGGAAGAGACCCAGTACTTC. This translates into CASSLSASGREETQYF.

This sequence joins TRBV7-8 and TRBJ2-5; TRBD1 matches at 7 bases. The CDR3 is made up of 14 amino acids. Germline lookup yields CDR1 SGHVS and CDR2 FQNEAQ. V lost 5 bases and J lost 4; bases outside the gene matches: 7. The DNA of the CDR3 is TGTGCCAGCAGCACCAGGACAGGTAGAGAGACCCAGTACTTC. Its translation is CASSTRTGRETQYF.

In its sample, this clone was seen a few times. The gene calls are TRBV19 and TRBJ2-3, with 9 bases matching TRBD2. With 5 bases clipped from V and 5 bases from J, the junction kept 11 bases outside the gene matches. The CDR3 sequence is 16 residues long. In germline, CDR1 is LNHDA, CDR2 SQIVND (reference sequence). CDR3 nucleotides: TGTGCCAGTAGTCCCTGCGGGAGGGCCAACGAAGATACGCAGTATTTT. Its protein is CASSPCGRANEDTQYF.

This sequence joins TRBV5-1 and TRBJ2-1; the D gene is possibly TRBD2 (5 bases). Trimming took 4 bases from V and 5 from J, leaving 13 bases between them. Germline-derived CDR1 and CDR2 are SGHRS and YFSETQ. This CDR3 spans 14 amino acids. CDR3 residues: CASSPAGYHNEQFF. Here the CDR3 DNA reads TGCGCCAGCAGCCCGGCGGGTTACCACAATGAGCAGTTCTTC.

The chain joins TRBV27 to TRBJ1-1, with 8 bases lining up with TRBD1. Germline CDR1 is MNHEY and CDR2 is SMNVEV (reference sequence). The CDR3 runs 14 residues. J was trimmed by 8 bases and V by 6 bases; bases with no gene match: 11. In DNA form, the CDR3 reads TGTGCCAGCAGCTGTGACAGGGGTGGTTCGGAAGCTTTCTTT. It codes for CASSCDRGGSEAFF.

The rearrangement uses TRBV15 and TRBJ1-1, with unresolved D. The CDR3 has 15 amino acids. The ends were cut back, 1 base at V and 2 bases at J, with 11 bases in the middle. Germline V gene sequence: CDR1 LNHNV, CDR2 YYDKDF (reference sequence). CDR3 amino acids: CATSRGRDPNTEAFF. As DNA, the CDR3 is TGTGCCACCAGCAGAGGTCGGGATCCAAACACTGAAGCTTTCTTT. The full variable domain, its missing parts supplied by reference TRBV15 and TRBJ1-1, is DAMVIQNPRYQVTQFGKPVTLSCSQTLNHNVMYWYQQKSSQAPKLLFHYYDKDFNNEADTPDNFQSRRPNTSFCFLDIRSPGLGDTAMYLCATSRGRDPNTEAFFGQGTRLTVV.

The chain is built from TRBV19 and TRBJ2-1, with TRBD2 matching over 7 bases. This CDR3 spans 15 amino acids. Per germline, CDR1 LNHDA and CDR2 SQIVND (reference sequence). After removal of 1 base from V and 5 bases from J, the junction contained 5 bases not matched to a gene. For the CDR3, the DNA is TGTGCCAGTAGTATAGTAGCGGGTGATAACAATGAGCAGTTCTTC. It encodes CASSIVAGDNNEQFF. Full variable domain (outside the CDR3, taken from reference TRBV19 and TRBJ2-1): DGGITQSPKYLFRKEGQNVTLSCEQNLNHDAMYWYRQDPGQGLRLIYYSQIVNDFQKGDIAEGYSVSREKKESFPLTVTSAQKNPTAFYLCASSIVAGDNNEQFFGPGTRLTVL.

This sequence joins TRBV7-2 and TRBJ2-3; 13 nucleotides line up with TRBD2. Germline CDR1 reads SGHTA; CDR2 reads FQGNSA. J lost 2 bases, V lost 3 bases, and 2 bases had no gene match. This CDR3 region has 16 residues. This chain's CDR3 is CASSLGLAGTTDTQYF. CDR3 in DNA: TGTGCCAGCAGCTTGGGACTAGCGGGGACCACAGATACGCAGTATTTT.

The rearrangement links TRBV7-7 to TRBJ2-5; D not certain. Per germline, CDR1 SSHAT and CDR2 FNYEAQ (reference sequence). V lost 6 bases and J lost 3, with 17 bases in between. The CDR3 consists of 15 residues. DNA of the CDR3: TGTGCCAGCAGACCCATTGGGCCCGCCGAAGAGACCCAGTACTTC. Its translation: CASRPIGPAEETQYF.

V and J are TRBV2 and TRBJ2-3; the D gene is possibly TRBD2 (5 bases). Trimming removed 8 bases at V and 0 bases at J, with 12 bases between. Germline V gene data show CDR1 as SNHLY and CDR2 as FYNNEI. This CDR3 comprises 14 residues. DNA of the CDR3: TGTGCCAGCTCGGCGGGCTCGAGCACAGATACGCAGTATTTT. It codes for CASSAGSSTDTQYF. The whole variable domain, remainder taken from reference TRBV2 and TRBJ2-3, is EPEVTQTPSHQVTQMGQEVILRCVPISNHLYFYWYRQILGQKVEFLVSFYNNEISEKSEIFDDQFSVERPDGSNFTLKIRSTKLEDSAMYFCASSAGSSTDTQYFGPGTRLTVL.

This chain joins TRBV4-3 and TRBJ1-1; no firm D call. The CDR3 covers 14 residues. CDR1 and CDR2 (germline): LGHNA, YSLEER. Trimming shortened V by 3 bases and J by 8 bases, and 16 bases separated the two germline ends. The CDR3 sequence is CASSQDGREEEAFF. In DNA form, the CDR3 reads TGCGCCAGCAGCCAGGACGGACGGGAGGAGGAAGCTTTCTTT.

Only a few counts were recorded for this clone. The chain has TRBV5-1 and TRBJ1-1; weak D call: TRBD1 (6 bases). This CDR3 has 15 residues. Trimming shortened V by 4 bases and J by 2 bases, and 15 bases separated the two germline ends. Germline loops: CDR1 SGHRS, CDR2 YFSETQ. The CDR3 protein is CASSSGPGVNTEAFF. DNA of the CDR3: TGCGCCAGCAGCAGCGGTCCAGGGGTTAACACTGAAGCTTTCTTT. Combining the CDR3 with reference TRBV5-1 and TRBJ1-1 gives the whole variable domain KAGVTQTPRYLIKTRGQQVTLSCSPISGHRSVSWYQQTPGQGLQFLFEYFSETQRNKGNFPGRFSGRQFSNSRSEMNVSTLELGDSALYLCASSSGPGVNTEAFFGQGTRLTVV.

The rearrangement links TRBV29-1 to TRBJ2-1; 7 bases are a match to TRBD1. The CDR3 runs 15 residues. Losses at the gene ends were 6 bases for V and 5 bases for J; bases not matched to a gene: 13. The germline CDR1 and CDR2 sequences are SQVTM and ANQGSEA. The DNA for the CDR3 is TGCAGCGTCCCGAGAGACAGGGAAGTCGACAATGAGCAGTTCTTC. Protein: CSVPRDREVDNEQFF.

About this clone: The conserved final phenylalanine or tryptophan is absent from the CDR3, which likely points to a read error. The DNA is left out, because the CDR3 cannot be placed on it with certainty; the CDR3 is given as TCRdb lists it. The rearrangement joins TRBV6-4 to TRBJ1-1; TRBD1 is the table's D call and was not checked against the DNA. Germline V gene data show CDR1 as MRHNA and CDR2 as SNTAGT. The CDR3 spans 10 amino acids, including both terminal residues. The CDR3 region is CASRCPGTGC.

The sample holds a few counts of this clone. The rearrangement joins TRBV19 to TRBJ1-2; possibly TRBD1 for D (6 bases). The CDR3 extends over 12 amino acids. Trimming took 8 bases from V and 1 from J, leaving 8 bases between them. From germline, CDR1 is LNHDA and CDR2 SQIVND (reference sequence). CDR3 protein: CASHRDNYGYTF. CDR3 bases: TGTGCCAGTCACAGGGATAACTATGGCTACACCTTC.

The CDR3 DNA follows: TGTGCCAGCAGCGTTAGTGGTGGGGGCCACCGGCACGAGCAGTACTTC. Protein: CASSVSGGGHRHEQYF. The gene calls are TRBV7-2 and TRBJ2-7, with a possible D match to TRBD1 (6 bases). The CDR3 is 16 residues long. Per germline, CDR1 SGHTA and CDR2 FQGNSA. Trimming removed 5 bases from V and 5 bases from J, with 22 bases in between.

CDR3 sequence: CSVESRGREETQYF. In nucleotides, the CDR3 is TGCAGCGTTGAATCACGGGGGAGGGAAGAGACCCAGTACTTC. The chain couples TRBV29-1 to TRBJ2-5; 7 bases line up with TRBD2. The V gene end was trimmed by 2 bases and the J gene end by 3 bases; junction bases not matched to a gene: 6. Germline loops: CDR1 SQVTM, CDR2 ANQGSEA. The CDR3 totals 14 residues.

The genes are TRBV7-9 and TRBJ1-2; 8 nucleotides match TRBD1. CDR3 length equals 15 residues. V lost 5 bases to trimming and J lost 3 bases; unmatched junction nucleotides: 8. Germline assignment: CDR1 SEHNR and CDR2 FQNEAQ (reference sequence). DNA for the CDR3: TGTGCCAGCAGCCGGACAGGGTTAAGGGACTATGGCTACACCTTC. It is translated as CASSRTGLRDYGYTF.

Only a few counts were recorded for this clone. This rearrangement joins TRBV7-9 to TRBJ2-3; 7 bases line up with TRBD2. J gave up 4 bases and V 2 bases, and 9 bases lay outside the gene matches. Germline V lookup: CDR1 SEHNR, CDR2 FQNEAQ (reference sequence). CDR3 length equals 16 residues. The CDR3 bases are TGTGCCAGCAGCTTAACTTCGGGACTACCTCCAGATACGCAGTATTTT. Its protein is CASSLTSGLPPDTQYF.